Following are 13 T cell receptor beta chains from one sample sequenced in a study of T cells in localized non-small cell lung cancer (dated by TCRdb to 2020 to 2021). The library relied on the immunoSEQ multiplex PCR assay. Held by TCRdb, this immuneACCESS table contains in-frame sequences only and omits some clones. Under half of the omission traces to an unresolved V gene where checked; the cause of the rest is unknown. The sample table records over 45,000 clones; around 90% of these occur just once. The ten largest clones add up to approximately 16% of the sample. The sequencing here drew on PBMCs, taken before any cancer treatment. The receptor set was obtained from a female donor with stage II lung adenocarcinoma.

This rearrangement joins TRBV5-1 to TRBJ2-3; 10 positions match TRBD1. The V segment lost 4 bases and the J segment 4 bases; nucleotides outside the gene matches: 3. The CDR3 length is 14 residues. The germline V gene encodes CDR1 SGHRS and CDR2 YFSETQ. Here the CDR3 reads CASSPGQGADTQYF. The CDR3 nucleotides are TGCGCCAGCAGCCCCGGACAGGGGGCAGATACGCAGTATTTT.

The chain has TRBV7-9 and TRBJ1-2; no definite D call. Germline V gene sequence: CDR1 SEHNR, CDR2 FQNEAQ (reference sequence). V was pared by 5 bases and J by 6 bases, with 16 bases between. This CDR3 spans 14 amino acids. Here the CDR3 DNA reads TGTGCCAGCAGCACCTCCCCCCTCTCTAATGGCTACACCTTC. Translating gives CASSTSPLSNGYTF.

This rearrangement joins TRBV11-3 to TRBJ2-2; D unresolved. The CDR3 loop spans 15 amino acids. CDR1 is SGHNT, CDR2 YENEEA, per germline. Trimming removed 3 bases from V and 2 bases from J, with 10 bases in between. The CDR3 here is CASSFQGRNTGELFF. In DNA, the CDR3 is TGTGCCAGCAGCTTCCAAGGCAGAAACACCGGGGAGCTGTTTTTT.

The gene calls are TRBV7-8 and TRBJ1-5, with 7 bases that match TRBD1. Trimming at V came to 5 bases and at J to 7 bases, leaving 8 bases not matched to a gene. The germline gives CDR1 SGHVS, CDR2 FQNEAQ. This CDR3 spans 14 amino acids. The CDR3 region has the DNA TGTGCCAGCAGCCAAGACAGGGATTACCAGCCCCAGCATTTT. This codes for CASSQDRDYQPQHF.

The chain combines TRBV11-1 with TRBJ2-1; 8 nucleotides agree with TRBD2. The CDR3 is 19 residues long. Trimming cost V 2 bases and J 3 bases; bases outside gene matches: 15. From germline, CDR1 is SGHAT and CDR2 FQDESV (reference sequence). CDR3 loop: CASSLRKRGNRHSYNEQFF. In DNA form, the CDR3 reads TGTGCCAGCAGCTTACGGAAGCGGGGGAATCGACACAGCTACAATGAGCAGTTCTTC.

The chain links TRBV5-1 to TRBJ1-1; no clear D gene. V gave up 4 bases and J gave up 1 base, with 20 bases separating them. Per the germline V gene, CDR1 is SGHRS and CDR2 is YFSETQ. The length of the CDR3 is 17 residues. In nucleotides, the CDR3 is TGCGCCAGCAGCGCGAGCAAGGCCACAGTACCGAACACTGAAGCTTTCTTT. Translated, it gives CASSASKATVPNTEAFF.

This chain connects TRBV19 to TRBJ1-1; 10 bases line up with TRBD1. There are 16 residues in the CDR3. From germline, CDR1 is LNHDA and CDR2 SQIVND (reference sequence). V trimming: 5 bases; J trimming: 5 bases; junction bases outside the gene matches: 11. The CDR3, as DNA: TGTGCCAGTAGTGTACCCGGGACAGGGGAGTTGACTGAAGCTTTCTTT. This codes for CASSVPGTGELTEAFF.

The rearrangement joins TRBV5-1 to TRBJ2-5; no firm D call. Germline-derived CDR1 and CDR2 are SGHRS and YFSETQ. The CDR3 totals 11 residues. Trimming took off 4 bases at V and 5 bases at J, with 6 bases between the two ends. The CDR3 DNA follows: TGCGCCAGCAGCATGCTGGAGACCCAGTACTTC. It codes for CASSMLETQYF.

The V and J genes are TRBV19 and TRBJ1-1; no reliable D call. Trimming stripped 5 bases from V and 0 bases from J, with 16 bases between. The CDR3 totals 16 residues. Germline lookup yields CDR1 LNHDA and CDR2 SQIVND (reference sequence). CDR3 nucleotides: TGTGCCAGTAGTGACGGACCGAAAGCGGTGAACACTGAAGCTTTCTTT. It is translated as CASSDGPKAVNTEAFF.

The J gene is TRBJ1-4, the V gene TRBV2; 11 positions agree with TRBD1. V shed 10 bases, J shed 3 bases, and the junction held 22 bases outside the gene matches. CDR3 length: 20 residues. Germline CDR1 and CDR2: SNHLY and FYNNEI. The CDR3 sequence is CAIAGQGVYAAPRSNEKLFF. The CDR3 DNA reads as TGTGCCATAGCGGGACAGGGGGTATATGCGGCGCCAAGATCTAATGAAAAACTGTTTTTT.

The CDR3 is CASSLASIARGAGELFF. The CDR3 DNA reads TGTGCCAGCAGCTTGGCTTCTATCGCCCGCGGGGCCGGGGAGCTGTTTTTT. The J gene is TRBJ2-2, the V gene TRBV5-4, with TRBD2 as a possible D gene (6 bases). This CDR3 is 17 amino acids long. Trimming pared 0 bases from V and 6 bases from J, leaving 18 bases between. The V gene's germline CDR1 is SGHNT and CDR2 YYREEE (reference sequence). Variable domain in full (rest from reference TRBV5-4 and TRBJ2-2): ETGVTQSPTHLIKTRGQQVTLRCSSQSGHNTVSWYQQALGQGPQFIFQYYREEENGRGNFPPRFSGLQFPNYSSELNVNALELDDSALYLCASSLASIARGAGELFFGEGSRLTVL.

The chain recombines TRBV5-4 with TRBJ2-7; tentative D call: TRBD1 (8 bases). CDR1 and CDR2 (germline): SGHNT, YYREEE (reference sequence). The CDR3 sequence is 15 residues long. V was clipped by 4 bases and J by 6 bases, with 20 bases between them. CDR3 residues: CASSPRTGGESEQYF. CDR3 sequence (DNA): TGTGCCAGCAGCCCGAGAACAGGGGGGGAAAGCGAGCAGTACTTC.

V is TRBV2 and J is TRBJ2-1; TRBD2 aligns across 13 bases. This CDR3 is built from 15 residues. Trimming at V came to 6 bases and at J to 8 bases, leaving 7 bases not matched to a gene. The germline V gene encodes CDR1 SNHLY and CDR2 FYNNEI. CDR3 sequence reads: CASRELAGGPYEQFF. CDR3 nucleotides: TGTGCCAGCAGGGAACTAGCGGGGGGGCCCTATGAGCAGTTCTTC.